The 8 T cell receptor beta chains given below trace back to one sample, sequenced in a study of blood T cell repertoires in COVID-19. Libraries were prepared by immunoSEQ multiplex PCR; TCRdb keeps only in-frame clonotypes and omits some of them. Of approximately 230,000 clones listed, about nine tenths are singletons. Sequencing input: peripheral blood. These receptors were collected from a woman in her twenties or thirties with COVID-19, enrolled during active disease.

This chain links TRBV28 with TRBJ2-7; the match to TRBD1 covers 10 bases. The ends lost 4 bases at V and 0 bases at J; junction bases unmatched: 12. CDR1 is MDHEN and CDR2 is SYDVKM in the germline V gene. The CDR3 runs to 18 residues. CDR3 in DNA: TGTGCCAGCAGTTCCCCGTTAGACAGGGGGCGAAGCTCCTACGAGCAGTACTTC. Its protein product is CASSSPLDRGRSSYEQYF.

The rearrangement joins TRBV4-3 to TRBJ2-7, with a weak D call TRBD1 (6 bases). The CDR3 covers 14 residues. CDR1 and CDR2 from the germline V gene are LGHNA and YSLEER. The V and J ends lost 0 bases and 5 bases respectively, with 11 bases between them. CDR3 nucleotides: TGCGCCAGCAGCCAAGATAGCAGGGGCCACGAGCAGTACTTC. Its protein product is CASSQDSRGHEQYF.

Only one count was recorded for this clone. The chain is built from TRBV28 and TRBJ2-3, with D maybe TRBD2 (5 bases). The V end lost 5 bases, the J end lost 2 bases, and 20 bases lay between the germline ends. Germline lookup yields CDR1 MDHEN and CDR2 SYDVKM. This CDR3 is 17 amino acids long. CDR3 nucleotide sequence: TGTGCCAGCAGTCCAAATCCCCCGGGGTCCTACACAGATACGCAGTATTTT. Residues: CASSPNPPGSYTDTQYF.

On this clone: This same CDR3 is encoded by further DNA sequences in the sample. J is TRBJ2-3 and V is TRBV5-1, with D maybe TRBD2 (6 bases). This CDR3 region has 13 residues. V lost 0 bases to trimming and J lost 6 bases, with 8 bases between them. Looked up from germline, CDR1 is SGHRS and CDR2 is YFSETQ. CDR3 in amino acids: CASSLVGGDTQYF. The CDR3 region has the DNA TGCGCCAGCAGCTTGGTAGGAGGGGATACGCAGTATTTT.

The V and J genes are TRBV28 and TRBJ1-4, with 8 bases identical to TRBD1. Germline CDR1 MDHEN, CDR2 SYDVKM. The CDR3 extends over 17 amino acids. V was pared by 4 bases and J by 7 bases, with 14 bases of the junction left unmatched. DNA for the CDR3: TGTGCCAGCAGTTCGAGAGACTGGGACAGGTACGGTGAAAAACTGTTTTTT. The encoded protein is CASSSRDWDRYGEKLFF.

The CDR3 bases are TGTGCCAGCAGTTTATGGGAGAATGAGCAGTTCTTC. It encodes CASSLWENEQFF. The chain employs TRBV28 and TRBJ2-1, with unresolved D. Trimming stripped 0 bases from V and 7 bases from J, with 4 bases between. The CDR3 spans 12 residues. Germline CDR1 and CDR2: MDHEN and SYDVKM.

This clone showed up just once. This chain connects TRBV7-9 to TRBJ1-1; 7 nucleotides align to TRBD1. This CDR3 has 15 amino acids. J was trimmed by 9 bases and V by 4 bases; bases with no gene match: 14. The germline CDR1 and CDR2 sequences are SEHNR and FQNEAQ (reference sequence). The CDR3 DNA is TGTGCCAGCAGCTCTAGGGAGACAGGGCTGGGAAAAGCTTTCTTT. It is translated as CASSSRETGLGKAFF. Complete variable domain (other parts from reference TRBV7-9 and TRBJ1-1): DTGVSQNPRHKITKRGQNVTFRCDPISEHNRLYWYRQTLGQGPEFLTYFQNEAQLEKSRLLSDRFSAERPKGSFSTLEIQRTEQGDSAMYLCASSSRETGLGKAFFGQGTRLTVV.

The chain combines TRBV4-1 with TRBJ2-5, with 11 bases lining up with TRBD1. The CDR3 totals 16 residues. The V gene's germline CDR1 is MGHRA and CDR2 YSYEKL. V was pared by 4 bases and J by 4 bases, with 8 bases of the junction left unmatched. The CDR3 sequence: CASSPTRDRGGETQYF. The CDR3 DNA reads TGCGCCAGCAGCCCAACCCGGGACAGGGGGGGAGAGACCCAGTACTTC.